This is a list of T cell receptor beta chains from one sample in a study of OX40 agonist ivuxolimab in advanced cancers. Profiling relied on immunoSEQ multiplex PCR, and the TCRdb table lists in-frame clones only, not all of them. Of approximately 69,000 clones listed, approximately 86% are singletons. This specimen consisted of CD4+ or CD8+ T cells sorted from blood, obtained in a trial of the OX40 agonist ivuxolimab. These receptors all stem from an adult with an advanced solid tumor such as melanoma, head and neck, liver or kidney cancer. The CDR3 runs from the conserved cysteine through the conserved F or W. Each record gives: J gene, V gene, clone size, D gene, CDR3 DNA, CDR3 protein. A D gene is named only where the DNA matches it firmly. Rows may omit the clone size; those that give it use once, few, many or a size class.

J: TRBJ1-2; V: TRBV10-2; size: NA; D: NA; DNA: TGCGCCAGCAGTGTGATGCAGGGTCCTTGGGGAGGCTACACCTTC; CDR3: CASSVMQGPWGGYTF
J: TRBJ2-1; V: TRBV6-4; size: NA; D: TRBD2; DNA: TGTGCCAGCAGTGACACTAGCGGGAGACCATTCTTC; CDR3: CASSDTSGRPFF
J: TRBJ2-1; V: TRBV9; size: few; D: NA; DNA: TGTGCCAGCAGCGTAGCAGGGTGGAATGAGCAGTTCTTC; CDR3: CASSVAGWNEQFF
J: TRBJ2-2; V: TRBV28; size: NA; D: NA; DNA: TGTGCCAGCAGTTTAGTACAGGCGAACACCGGGGAGCTGTTTTTT; CDR3: CASSLVQANTGELFF
J: TRBJ1-1; V: TRBV2; size: NA; D: TRBD1; DNA: TGTGCCAGCAGTAAAGACAGGGGTGACACTGAAGCTTTCTTT; CDR3: CASSKDRGDTEAFF
J: TRBJ2-4; V: TRBV7-9; size: NA; D: NA; DNA: TGTGCCAGCAGCTCCCCCCCCGGAGACGGGTTGCACATTCAGTACTTC; CDR3: CASSSPPGDGLHIQYF
J: TRBJ2-5; V: TRBV6-5; size: NA; D: NA; DNA: TGTGCCAGCAGTTACTCGGTAGAAGAGACCCAGTACTTC; CDR3: CASSYSVEETQYF
J: TRBJ1-4; V: TRBV18; size: NA; D: NA; DNA: TGTGCCAGCTCACACAGGGAAGGTGAAAAACTGTTTTTT; CDR3: CASSHREGEKLFF
J: TRBJ1-1; V: TRBV5-4; size: NA; D: NA; DNA: TGTGCCAGCAGCAATCCCGGGTCCTCAAGTGAAGCTTTCTTT; CDR3: CASSNPGSSSEAFF
J: TRBJ2-7; V: TRBV9; size: NA; D: NA; DNA: TGTGCCAGCAGCTCAGGGGGGCGAACCTGGGAGCAGTACTTC; CDR3: CASSSGGRTWEQYF
J: TRBJ2-1; V: TRBV2; size: NA; D: TRBD1; DNA: TGTGCCAGCGGTACGCTGAACAGGGGGCTAAGGGACAATGAGCAGTTCTTC; CDR3: CASGTLNRGLRDNEQFF
J: TRBJ2-7; V: TRBV4-3; size: NA; D: TRBD2; DNA: TGCGCCAGCAGCCAAGTCCTTAGCGGGAGGTACGAGCAGTACTTC; CDR3: CASSQVLSGRYEQYF
J: TRBJ2-3; V: TRBV28; size: NA; D: TRBD2; DNA: TGTGCCACAGTTTTCTCGGCGGGAGGAGATACGCAGTATTTT; CDR3: CATVFSAGGDTQYF
J: TRBJ2-1; V: TRBV6-5; size: NA; D: TRBD1; DNA: TGTGCCAGCAGTTACCAGACAGGGCCGCCGGACAATGAGCAGTTCTTC; CDR3: CASSYQTGPPDNEQFF
J: TRBJ1-5; V: TRBV19; size: NA; D: NA; DNA: TGTGCCACCAGAGGCGGGGCGGCTAGCAATCAGCCCCAGCATTTT; CDR3: CATRGGAASNQPQHF
J: TRBJ2-5; V: TRBV6-6; size: NA; D: NA; DNA: TGTGCCAGCAGTTACGCGGACCCCGAGGGGACCCAGTACTTC; CDR3: CASSYADPEGTQYF
J: TRBJ2-2; V: TRBV6-4; size: NA; D: NA; DNA: TGTGCCAGCAGTGACTCCCCGGGATCTCGACTATCGGCCAACACCGGGGAGCTGTTTTTT; CDR3: CASSDSPGSRLSANTGELFF
J: TRBJ2-7; V: TRBV7-2; size: NA; D: NA; DNA: TGTGCCAGCAGCTTCTCTAGCTCCAGCGAGCAGTACTTC; CDR3: CASSFSSSSEQYF
J: TRBJ2-5; V: TRBV15; size: once; D: TRBD2; DNA: TGTGCCACCAGCGAGAGCGGGAGTGAGACCCAGTACTTC; CDR3: CATSESGSETQYF
J: TRBJ1-3; V: TRBV5-6; size: NA; D: TRBD1; DNA: TGTGCCAGCAGCCGCATGACAGGGGATGGAAACACCATATATTTT; CDR3: CASSRMTGDGNTIYF
J: TRBJ2-3; V: TRBV10-2; size: NA; D: NA; DNA: TGCGCCAGCAGCTCCAGCGGATATAGCACAGATACGCAGTATTTT; CDR3: CASSSSGYSTDTQYF
J: TRBJ2-7; V: TRBV7-8; size: NA; D: NA; DNA: TGTGCCAGCAGCTTAGAGTCTCTGGTATCCTACGAGCAGTACTTC; CDR3: CASSLESLVSYEQYF
J: TRBJ1-5; V: TRBV27; size: NA; D: NA; DNA: TGTGCCAGCAGTTTATTAGTGTCAGATCAGCCCCAGCATTTT; CDR3: CASSLLVSDQPQHF
J: TRBJ2-3; V: TRBV19; size: few; D: TRBD1; DNA: TGTGCCAGTAGCCACAGGGGGCGTAAAGATACGCAGTATTTT; CDR3: CASSHRGRKDTQYF
J: TRBJ1-6; V: TRBV29-1; size: few; D: NA; DNA: TGCAGCGTAGCGGACAGCCCCTATAATTCACCCCTCCACTTT; CDR3: CSVADSPYNSPLHF
J: TRBJ2-3; V: TRBV5-4; size: NA; D: NA; DNA: TGTGCCAGCAGCCTCGACTCGGATGCCCGCACAGATACGCAGTATTTT; CDR3: CASSLDSDARTDTQYF
J: TRBJ1-1; V: TRBV14; size: NA; D: TRBD1; DNA: TGTGCCAGCAGCCGCCCCGGACAGGGTGTAAACACTGAAGCTTTCTTT; CDR3: CASSRPGQGVNTEAFF
J: TRBJ1-1; V: TRBV5-1; size: NA; D: TRBD1; DNA: TGCGCCAGCAGCCAACAGGGGGCGCTCAACACTGAAGCTTTCTTT; CDR3: CASSQQGALNTEAFF
J: TRBJ1-1; V: TRBV5-6; size: NA; D: TRBD1; DNA: TGTGCCAGCAGCTTGGGGGACAGAACCCCTGAAGCTTTCTTT; CDR3: CASSLGDRTPEAFF
J: TRBJ1-5; V: TRBV19; size: NA; D: NA; DNA: TGTGCCAGTAGTATATCCCCAGGATATAGCAATCAGCCCCAGCATTTT; CDR3: CASSISPGYSNQPQHF
J: TRBJ1-5; V: TRBV29-1; size: NA; D: NA; DNA: TGCAGCGTCGGGACCGGCAATCAGCCCCAGCATTTT; CDR3: CSVGTGNQPQHF
J: TRBJ2-2; V: TRBV2; size: NA; D: NA; DNA: TGTGCCAGCACCACCGGATTCCGAGGGACCGGGGAGCTGTTTTTT; CDR3: CASTTGFRGTGELFF
J: TRBJ1-1; V: TRBV19; size: NA; D: TRBD1; DNA: TGTGCCAGTAGCGGACAGGGGCTGAACACTGAAGCTTTCTTT; CDR3: CASSGQGLNTEAFF
J: TRBJ2-7; V: TRBV11-2; size: once; D: NA; DNA: TGTGCCAGCAGCGAGGACCGACCCTACGAGCAGTACTTC; CDR3: CASSEDRPYEQYF
J: TRBJ2-5; V: TRBV7-2; size: NA; D: TRBD2; DNA: TGTGCCAGCAGCTGGGGACTAGCGGGAGGGGAGACCCAGTACTTC; CDR3: CASSWGLAGGETQYF
J: TRBJ1-1; V: TRBV19; size: NA; D: NA; DNA: TGTGCCAGTAGTATGGGAATGAACACTGAAGCTTTCTTT; CDR3: CASSMGMNTEAFF
J: TRBJ1-1; V: TRBV5-1; size: NA; D: NA; DNA: TGCGCCAGCAGCTTGAGGGGACTGGCCACTGAAGCTTTCTTT; CDR3: CASSLRGLATEAFF